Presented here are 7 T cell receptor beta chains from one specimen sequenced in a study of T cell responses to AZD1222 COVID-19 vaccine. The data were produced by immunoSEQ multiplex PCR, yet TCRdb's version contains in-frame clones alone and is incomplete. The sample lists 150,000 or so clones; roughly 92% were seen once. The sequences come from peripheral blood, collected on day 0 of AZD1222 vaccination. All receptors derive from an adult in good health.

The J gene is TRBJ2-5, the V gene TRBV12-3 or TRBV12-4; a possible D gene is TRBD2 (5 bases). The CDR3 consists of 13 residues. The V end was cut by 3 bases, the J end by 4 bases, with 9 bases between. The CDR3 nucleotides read TGTGCCAGCAGTTTTTGGGCGGGAGAGACCCAGTACTTC. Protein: CASSFWAGETQYF.

The CDR3 region has the DNA TGTGCCAGCAGCCCGTACAGGGTTGAGTCACCCCTCCACTTT. Residues: CASSPYRVESPLHF. The chain combines TRBV3-1 (or the pseudogene TRBV3-2) with TRBJ1-6; D possibly corresponds to TRBD1 (6 bases). This CDR3 is built from 14 residues. Trimming took off 4 bases at V and 10 bases at J, with 14 bases between the two ends. Germline assignment: CDR1 LGHDT and CDR2 YNNKEL (reference sequence).

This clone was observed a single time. CDR3 bases: TGTGCCAGCAGCTCCCCCCAGGGGGGCCCTACAGATACGCAGTATTTT. Its protein is CASSSPQGGPTDTQYF. This chain uses TRBV7-9 with TRBJ2-3, with D possibly matching TRBD1 (7 bases). Trimming cost V 4 bases and J 3 bases, with 17 bases left between them. CDR1 is SEHNR and CDR2 is FQNEAQ in the germline V gene (reference sequence). The CDR3 length is 16 residues. Variable domain in full (rest from reference TRBV7-9 and TRBJ2-3): DTGVSQNPRHKITKRGQNVTFRCDPISEHNRLYWYRQTLGQGPEFLTYFQNEAQLEKSRLLSDRFSAERPKGSFSTLEIQRTEQGDSAMYLCASSSPQGGPTDTQYFGPGTRLTVL.

As DNA, the CDR3 is TGTGCCAGTAGGCTAGCGGGGGGGCTAGGGGAGCAGTTCTTC. Protein product: CASRLAGGLGEQFF. The chain recombines TRBV19 with TRBJ2-1; TRBD2 aligns across 12 bases. Germline-derived CDR1 and CDR2 are LNHDA and SQIVND (reference sequence). Unmatched junction bases numbered 7, after V lost 6 bases and J lost 10 bases. This CDR3 is 14 amino acids long.

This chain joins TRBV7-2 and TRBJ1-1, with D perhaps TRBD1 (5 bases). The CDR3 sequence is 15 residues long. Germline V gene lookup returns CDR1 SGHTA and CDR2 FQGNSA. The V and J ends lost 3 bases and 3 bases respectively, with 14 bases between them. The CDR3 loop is CASSFRPQGHTEAFF. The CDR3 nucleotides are TGTGCCAGCAGCTTTAGACCTCAGGGTCACACTGAAGCTTTCTTT. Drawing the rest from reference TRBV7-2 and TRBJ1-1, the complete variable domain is GAGVSQSPSNKVTEKGKDVELRCDPISGHTALYWYRQSLGQGLEFLIYFQGNSAPDKSGLPSDRFSAERTGGSVSTLTIQRTQQEDSAVYLCASSFRPQGHTEAFFGQGTRLTVV.

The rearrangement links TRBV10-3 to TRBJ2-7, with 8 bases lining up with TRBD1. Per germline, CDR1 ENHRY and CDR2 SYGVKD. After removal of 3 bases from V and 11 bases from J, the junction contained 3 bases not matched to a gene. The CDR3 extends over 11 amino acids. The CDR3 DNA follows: TGTGCCATCAGTGAAGGACAGGGCGAGTACTTC. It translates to CAISEGQGEYF.

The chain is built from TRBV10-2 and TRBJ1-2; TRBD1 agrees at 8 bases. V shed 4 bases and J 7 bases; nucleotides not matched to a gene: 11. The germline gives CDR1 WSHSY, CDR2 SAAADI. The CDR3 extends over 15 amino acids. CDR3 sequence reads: CASSVPTGDGFGYTF. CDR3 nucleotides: TGCGCCAGCAGTGTGCCGACAGGGGATGGGTTTGGCTACACCTTC.